This is a list of T cell receptor beta chains from one sample in a study of technical replicates of blood from a few donors. Repertoires were generated with immunoSEQ multiplex PCR, while TCRdb's copy carries only in-frame clones and drops some. Of about 66,000 clones listed, roughly 92% are singletons. The sample consisted of T cells isolated from PBMCs. Receptors were obtained from a human donor in good health. CDR3s include the opening cysteine and the closing phenylalanine or tryptophan. D genes are given only for firm matches. The size entry is marked missing in some rows and otherwise reads once, few, many or a size class.

V,size,J,D,DNA,CDR3
TRBV10-3,NA,TRBJ1-1,NA,TGTGCCATCAGTGAGCGGGAAAGGGCTGAAGCTTTCTTT,CAISERERAEAFF
TRBV6-1,NA,TRBJ2-7,TRBD2,TGTGCCAGCAGCTGGACTAGCGGTTCCTCCTACGAGCAGTACTTC,CASSWTSGSSYEQYF
TRBV6-5,NA,TRBJ2-1,TRBD2,TGTGCCAGCAGTTACATGACTAGCGGGAGTAATGAGCAGTTCTTC,CASSYMTSGSNEQFF
TRBV5-1,NA,TRBJ2-5,NA,TGCGCCAGCAGCTTGACACAGCCTCAAGAGACCCAGTACTTC,CASSLTQPQETQYF
TRBV4-2,NA,TRBJ1-4,NA,TGTGCCAGCAGCCAAGGTGGGCAGTCGGATGAAAAACTGTTTTTT,CASSQGGQSDEKLFF
TRBV27,NA,TRBJ2-1,TRBD2,TGTGCCAGCAGTTTATCTCTAGCGGGAGGGATTGAGCAGTTCTTC,CASSLSLAGGIEQFF
TRBV6-6,NA,TRBJ1-2,TRBD1,TGTGCCAGCAGTTACTCCGGGACAGACTATGGCTACACCTTC,CASSYSGTDYGYTF
TRBV15,NA,TRBJ2-5,NA,TGTGCCACCAGCAGAGAGAGAGGGGGTGGGACCCAGTACTTC,CATSRERGGGTQYF
TRBV15,NA,TRBJ2-1,NA,TGTGCCACCAGCAGAGACGTAGAGCAGTTCTTC,CATSRDVEQFF
TRBV6-5,once,TRBJ2-1,NA,TGTGCCAGCAGTCTCCGCCCTTACGGTGAGCAGTTCTTC,CASSLRPYGEQFF
TRBV5-1,NA,TRBJ1-2,NA,TGCGCCAGCAGCCCTGATCAGGGGGGCTACACCTTC,CASSPDQGGYTF
TRBV28,NA,TRBJ1-5,TRBD1,TGTGCCAGCAGTCCACCGGACAGGCTCAATCAGCCCCAGCATTTT,CASSPPDRLNQPQHF